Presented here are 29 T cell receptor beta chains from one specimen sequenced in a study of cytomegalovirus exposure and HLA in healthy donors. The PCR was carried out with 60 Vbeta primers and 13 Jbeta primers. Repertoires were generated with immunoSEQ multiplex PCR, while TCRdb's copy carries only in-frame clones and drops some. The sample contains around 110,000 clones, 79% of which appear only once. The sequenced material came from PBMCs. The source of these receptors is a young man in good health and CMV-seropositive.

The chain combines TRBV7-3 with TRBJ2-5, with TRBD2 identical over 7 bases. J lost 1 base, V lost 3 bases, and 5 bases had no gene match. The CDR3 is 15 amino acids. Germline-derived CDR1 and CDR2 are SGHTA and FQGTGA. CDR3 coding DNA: TGTGCCAGCAGCTTGGCGGGAGAACTCCAAGAGACCCAGTACTTC. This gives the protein CASSLAGELQETQYF.

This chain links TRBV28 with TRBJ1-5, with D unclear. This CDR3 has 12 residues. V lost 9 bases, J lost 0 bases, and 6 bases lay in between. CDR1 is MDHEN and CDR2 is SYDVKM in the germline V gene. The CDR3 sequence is CASRGSNQPQHF. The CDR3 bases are TGTGCCAGTCGCGGTAGCAATCAGCCCCAGCATTTT.

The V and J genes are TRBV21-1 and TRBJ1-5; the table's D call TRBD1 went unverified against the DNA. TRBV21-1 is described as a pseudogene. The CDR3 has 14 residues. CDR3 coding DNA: TGTGCCAATAACAGGGCATCGGTCCGCCAGCCCCAGCATTTT. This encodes CANNRASVRQPQHF.

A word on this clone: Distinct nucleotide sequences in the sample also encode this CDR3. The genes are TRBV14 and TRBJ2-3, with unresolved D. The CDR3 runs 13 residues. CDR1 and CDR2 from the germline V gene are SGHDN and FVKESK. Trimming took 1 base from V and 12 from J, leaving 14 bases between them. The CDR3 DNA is TGTGCCAGCAGCCAAGTTGAATCTACGCGTCAGTATTTT. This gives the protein CASSQVESTRQYF.

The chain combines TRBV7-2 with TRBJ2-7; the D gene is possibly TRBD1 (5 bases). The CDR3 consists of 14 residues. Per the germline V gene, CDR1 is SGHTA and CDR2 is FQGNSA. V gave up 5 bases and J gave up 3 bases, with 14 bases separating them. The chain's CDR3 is CASSPMVRVYEQYF. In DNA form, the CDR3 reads TGTGCCAGCAGCCCCATGGTCAGGGTCTACGAGCAGTACTTC.

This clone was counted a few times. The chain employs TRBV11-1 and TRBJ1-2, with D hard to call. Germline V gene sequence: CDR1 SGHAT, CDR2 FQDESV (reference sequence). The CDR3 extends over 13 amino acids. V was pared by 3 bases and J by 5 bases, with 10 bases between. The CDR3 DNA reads TGTGCCAGCAGCTTGGAGGGATGGTATGGCTACACCTTC. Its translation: CASSLEGWYGYTF.

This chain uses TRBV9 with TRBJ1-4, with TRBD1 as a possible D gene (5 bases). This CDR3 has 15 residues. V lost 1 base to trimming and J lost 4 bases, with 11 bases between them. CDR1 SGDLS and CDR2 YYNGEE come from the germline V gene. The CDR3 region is CASSVQGLNNEKLFF. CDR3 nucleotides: TGTGCCAGCAGCGTACAGGGATTAAATAATGAAAAACTGTTTTTT.

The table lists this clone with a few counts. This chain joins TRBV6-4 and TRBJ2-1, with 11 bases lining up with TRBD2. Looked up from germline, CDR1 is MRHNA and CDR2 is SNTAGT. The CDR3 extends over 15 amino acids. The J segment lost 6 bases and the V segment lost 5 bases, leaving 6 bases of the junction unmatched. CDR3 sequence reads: CASSLSGGASNEQFF. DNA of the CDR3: TGTGCCAGCAGTCTTAGCGGGGGGGCATCCAATGAGCAGTTCTTC.

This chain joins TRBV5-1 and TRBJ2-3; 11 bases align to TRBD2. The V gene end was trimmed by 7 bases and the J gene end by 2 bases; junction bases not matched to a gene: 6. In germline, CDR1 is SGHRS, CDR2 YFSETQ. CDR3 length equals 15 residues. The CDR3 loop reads CASCTSGGHTDTQYF. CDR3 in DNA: TGCGCCAGCTGCACTAGCGGGGGACACACAGATACGCAGTATTTT.

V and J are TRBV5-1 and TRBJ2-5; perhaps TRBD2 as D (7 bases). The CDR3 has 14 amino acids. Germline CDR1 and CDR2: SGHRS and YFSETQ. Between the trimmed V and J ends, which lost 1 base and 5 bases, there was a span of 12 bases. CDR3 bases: TGCGCCAGCAGCTTGAGGGGGGGCAGGGAGACCCAGTACTTC. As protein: CASSLRGGRETQYF.

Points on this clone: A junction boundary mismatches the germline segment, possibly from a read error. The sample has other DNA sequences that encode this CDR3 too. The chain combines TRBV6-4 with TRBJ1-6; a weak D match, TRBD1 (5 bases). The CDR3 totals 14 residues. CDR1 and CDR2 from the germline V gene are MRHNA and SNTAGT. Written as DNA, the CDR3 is TGTGCTAGCAGGGAGGCTGAATGGGGATCACCCCTCCACTTT. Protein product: CASREAEWGSPLHF.

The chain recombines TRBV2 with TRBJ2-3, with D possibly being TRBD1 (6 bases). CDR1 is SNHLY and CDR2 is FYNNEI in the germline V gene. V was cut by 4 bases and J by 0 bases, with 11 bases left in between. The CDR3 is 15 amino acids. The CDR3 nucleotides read TGTGCCAGCAGTGTCGACAGGATTAGCACAGATACGCAGTATTTT. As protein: CASSVDRISTDTQYF.

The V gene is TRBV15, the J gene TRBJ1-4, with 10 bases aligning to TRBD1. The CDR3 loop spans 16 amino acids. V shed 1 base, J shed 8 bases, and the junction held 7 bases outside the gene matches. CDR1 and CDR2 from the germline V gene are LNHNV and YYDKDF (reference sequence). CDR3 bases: TGTGCCACCAGCAGAGGGAGGGGACAGGGGCCCGAAAAACTGTTTTTT. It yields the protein CATSRGRGQGPEKLFF.

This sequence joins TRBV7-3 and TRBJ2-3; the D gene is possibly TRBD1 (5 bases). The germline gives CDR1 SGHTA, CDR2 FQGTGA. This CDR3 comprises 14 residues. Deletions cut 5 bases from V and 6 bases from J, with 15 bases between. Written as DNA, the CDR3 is TGTGCCAGCAGCCAAACAAACTGGGGCGATACGCAGTATTTT. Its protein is CASSQTNWGDTQYF.

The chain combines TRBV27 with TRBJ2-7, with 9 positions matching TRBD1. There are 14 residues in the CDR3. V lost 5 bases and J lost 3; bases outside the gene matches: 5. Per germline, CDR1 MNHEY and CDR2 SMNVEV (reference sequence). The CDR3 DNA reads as TGTGCCAGCAGTGACGGGACAGGGATCTACGAGCAGTACTTC. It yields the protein CASSDGTGIYEQYF.

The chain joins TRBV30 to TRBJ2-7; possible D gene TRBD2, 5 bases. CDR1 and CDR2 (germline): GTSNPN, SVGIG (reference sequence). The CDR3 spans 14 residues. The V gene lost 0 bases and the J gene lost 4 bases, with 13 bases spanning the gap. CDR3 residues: CAWSVNGVQYEQYF. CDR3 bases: TGTGCCTGGAGTGTAAACGGGGTTCAATACGAGCAGTACTTC.

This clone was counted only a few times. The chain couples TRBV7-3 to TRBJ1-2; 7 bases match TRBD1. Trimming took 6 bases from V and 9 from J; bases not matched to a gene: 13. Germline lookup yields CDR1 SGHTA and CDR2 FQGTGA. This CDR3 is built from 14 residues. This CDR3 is CASSPSGTEISYTF. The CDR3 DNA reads TGTGCCAGCAGTCCTTCCGGGACAGAGATAAGCTACACCTTC.

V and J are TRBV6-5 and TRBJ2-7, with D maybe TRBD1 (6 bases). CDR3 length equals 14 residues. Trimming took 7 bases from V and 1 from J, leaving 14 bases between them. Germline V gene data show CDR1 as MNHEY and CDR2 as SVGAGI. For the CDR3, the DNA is TGTGCCAGCAAGTTGGTAACAGGGTCCTACGAGCAGTACTTC. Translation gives CASKLVTGSYEQYF.

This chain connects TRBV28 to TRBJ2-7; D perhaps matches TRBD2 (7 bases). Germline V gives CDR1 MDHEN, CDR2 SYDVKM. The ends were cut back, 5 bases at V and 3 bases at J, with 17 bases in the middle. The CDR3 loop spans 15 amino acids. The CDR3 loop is CASSLLWGGNYEQYF. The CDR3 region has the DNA TGTGCCAGCAGTCTCCTCTGGGGGGGCAACTACGAGCAGTACTTC.

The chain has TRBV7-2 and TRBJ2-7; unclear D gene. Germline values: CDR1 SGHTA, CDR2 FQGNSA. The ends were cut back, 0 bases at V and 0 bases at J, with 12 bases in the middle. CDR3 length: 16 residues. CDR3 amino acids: CASSLAPPEYSYEQYF. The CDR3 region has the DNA TGTGCCAGCAGCTTAGCACCGCCGGAGTACTCCTACGAGCAGTACTTC.

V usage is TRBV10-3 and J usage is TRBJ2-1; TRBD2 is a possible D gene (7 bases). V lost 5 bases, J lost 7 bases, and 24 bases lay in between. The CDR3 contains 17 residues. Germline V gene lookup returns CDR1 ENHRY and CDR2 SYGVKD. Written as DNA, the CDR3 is TGTGCCATCAGTCATTACGAGGGGGGGGAAGCGGGGAATGAGCAGTTCTTC. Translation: CAISHYEGGEAGNEQFF.

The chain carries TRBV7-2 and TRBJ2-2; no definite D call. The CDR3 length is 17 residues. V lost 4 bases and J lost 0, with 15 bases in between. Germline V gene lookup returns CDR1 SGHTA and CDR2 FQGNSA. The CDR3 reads CASSSPHERPNTGELFF. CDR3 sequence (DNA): TGTGCCAGCAGCTCACCTCACGAGCGCCCGAACACCGGGGAGCTGTTTTTT.

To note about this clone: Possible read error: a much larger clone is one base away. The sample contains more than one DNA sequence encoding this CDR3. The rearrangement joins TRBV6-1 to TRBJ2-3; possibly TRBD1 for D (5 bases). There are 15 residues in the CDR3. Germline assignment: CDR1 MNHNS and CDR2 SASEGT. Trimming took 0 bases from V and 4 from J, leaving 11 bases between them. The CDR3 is CASSEALQGPDTQYF. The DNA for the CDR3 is TGTGCCAGCAGTGAAGCGCTTCAGGGTCCAGATACGCAGTATTTT.

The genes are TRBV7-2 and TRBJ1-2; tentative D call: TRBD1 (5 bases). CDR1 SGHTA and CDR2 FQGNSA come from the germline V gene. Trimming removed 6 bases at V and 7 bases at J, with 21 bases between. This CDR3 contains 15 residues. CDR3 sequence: CASRPQETGGSGYTF. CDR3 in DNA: TGTGCCAGCAGGCCACAGGAGACGGGGGGAAGTGGCTACACCTTC.

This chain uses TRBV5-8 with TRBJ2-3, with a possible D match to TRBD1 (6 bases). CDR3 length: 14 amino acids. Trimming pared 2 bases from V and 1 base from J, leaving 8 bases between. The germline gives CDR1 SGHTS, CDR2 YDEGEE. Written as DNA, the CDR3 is TGTGCCAGCAGCTTACAGGGAGGCACAGATACGCAGTATTTT. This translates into CASSLQGGTDTQYF.

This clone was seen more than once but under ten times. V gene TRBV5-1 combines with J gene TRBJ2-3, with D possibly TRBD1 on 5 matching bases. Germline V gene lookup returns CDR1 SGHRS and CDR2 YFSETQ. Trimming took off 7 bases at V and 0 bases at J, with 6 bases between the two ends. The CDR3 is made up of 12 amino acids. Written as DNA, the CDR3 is TGCGCCAGCGGGGCTAGCACAGATACGCAGTATTTT. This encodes CASGASTDTQYF.

CDR3 bases: TGTGCCAGCAGCCAGCCCTTTGGAGCGGGGGACACAGATACGCAGTATTTT. This translates into CASSQPFGAGDTDTQYF. The rearrangement links TRBV14 to TRBJ2-3, with TRBD2 identical over 8 bases. The germline CDR1 and CDR2 sequences are SGHDN and FVKESK. The CDR3 is 17 amino acids. V dropped 3 bases and J dropped 2; count of bases not matched to a gene: 10.

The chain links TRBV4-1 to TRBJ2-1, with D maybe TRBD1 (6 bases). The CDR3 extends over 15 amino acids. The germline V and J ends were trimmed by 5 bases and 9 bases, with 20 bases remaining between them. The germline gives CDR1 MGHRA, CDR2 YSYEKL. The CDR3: CASSSRGLNSGEQFF. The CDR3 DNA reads TGCGCCAGCAGCTCCAGGGGTCTGAATTCTGGTGAGCAGTTCTTC.

Here the CDR3 DNA reads TGTGCCAGCAGCCATCAGGGTGACTATGGCTACACCTTC. It translates to CASSHQGDYGYTF. The chain has TRBV6-6 and TRBJ1-2; D is perhaps TRBD1 (5 bases). Trimming shortened V by 6 bases and J by 3 bases, and 11 bases separated the two germline ends. This CDR3 contains 13 residues. The germline V gene has CDR1 MNHNY and CDR2 SVGAGI (reference sequence).